Below, 27 T cell receptor beta chains from the same sample are listed, as sequenced in a study of blood T cell repertoires in COVID-19. TCRdb's copy holds only in-frame clones and misses some; the assay was immunoSEQ multiplex PCR. The table has some 240,000 clones, around 86% seen once. Material for sequencing was peripheral blood. These receptors were obtained from a woman aged 55-69 years with active or convalescent COVID-19.

CDR3 DNA sequence: TGTGCCAGCAGCTTACTCGGGGGTAGCACAGATACGCAGTATTTT. Encoded protein: CASSLLGGSTDTQYF. The chain has TRBV7-3 and TRBJ2-3, with D maybe TRBD2 (6 bases). Trimming stripped 2 bases from V and 0 bases from J, with 9 bases between. Germline loops: CDR1 SGHTA, CDR2 FQGTGA. The CDR3 has 15 residues. Drawing the rest from reference TRBV7-3 and TRBJ2-3, the complete variable domain is GAGVSQTPSNKVTEKGKYVELRCDPISGHTALYWYRQSLGQGPEFLIYFQGTGAADDSGLPNDRFFAVRPEGSVSTLKIQRTERGDSAVYLCASSLLGGSTDTQYFGPGTRLTVL.

The genes are TRBV3-1 (or the pseudogene TRBV3-2) and TRBJ2-3; D is perhaps TRBD2 (6 bases). CDR3 length equals 15 residues. Trimming removed 4 bases at V and 2 bases at J, with 13 bases between. Per the germline V gene, CDR1 is LGHDT and CDR2 is YNNKEL (reference sequence). The CDR3 DNA sequence: TGTGCCAGCAGCCGGACGGACTATATCACAGATACGCAGTATTTT. Translation: CASSRTDYITDTQYF.

The chain employs TRBV19 and TRBJ2-3; 9 positions match TRBD2. J gave up 4 bases and V 3 bases, and 8 bases lay outside the gene matches. The CDR3 is made up of 16 amino acids. The germline V gene has CDR1 LNHDA and CDR2 SQIVND (reference sequence). The CDR3 region is CASSISGLAYSDTQYF. The CDR3 region has the DNA TGTGCCAGTAGTATTTCAGGACTAGCGTACTCAGATACGCAGTATTTT. The whole variable domain, remainder taken from reference TRBV19 and TRBJ2-3, is DGGITQSPKYLFRKEGQNVTLSCEQNLNHDAMYWYRQDPGQGLRLIYYSQIVNDFQKGDIAEGYSVSREKKESFPLTVTSAQKNPTAFYLCASSISGLAYSDTQYFGPGTRLTVL.

The chain joins TRBV30 to TRBJ2-1, with 7 bases identical to TRBD1. From germline, CDR1 is GTSNPN and CDR2 SVGIG (reference sequence). After removal of 0 bases from V and 6 bases from J, the junction contained 20 bases not matched to a gene. CDR3 length: 19 residues. The CDR3 sequence is CAWSVRRQGVRRGINEQFF. For the CDR3, the DNA is TGTGCCTGGAGTGTGAGGAGGCAGGGGGTACGTCGAGGGATCAATGAGCAGTTCTTC.

The chain combines TRBV27 with TRBJ2-5; 10 nucleotides line up with TRBD2. The CDR3 covers 16 residues. The V gene's germline CDR1 is MNHEY and CDR2 SMNVEV (reference sequence). J gave up 0 bases and V 1 base, and 2 bases lay outside the gene matches. In DNA, the CDR3 is TGTGCCAGCAGTTTATGGAGCGGGGGGGACCAAGAGACCCAGTACTTC. This codes for CASSLWSGGDQETQYF.

The chain is built from TRBV2 and TRBJ1-4, with D maybe TRBD1 (6 bases). V was shortened by 10 bases and J by 8 bases, with 20 bases between the two germline ends. This CDR3 is built from 14 residues. Germline V gene lookup returns CDR1 SNHLY and CDR2 FYNNEI. The CDR3 protein is CATKEGVYNEKLFF. The DNA of the CDR3 is TGTGCCACAAAAGAGGGGGTATATAACGAAAAACTGTTTTTT.

This chain joins TRBV10-3 and TRBJ1-5; 10 bases fit TRBD1. CDR1 is ENHRY, CDR2 SYGVKD, per germline. V lost 1 base, J lost 5 bases, and 2 bases stayed unmatched. The CDR3 runs 15 residues. The DNA of the CDR3 is TGTGCCATCAGTGAGTTGGGGACAGGGGATCAGCCCCAGCATTTT. Translation: CAISELGTGDQPQHF.

V gene TRBV9 combines with J gene TRBJ1-3, with D tentatively TRBD1 (5 bases). Germline values: CDR1 SGDLS, CDR2 YYNGEE. Trimming cost V 0 bases and J 0 bases, with 13 bases left between them. The CDR3 is made up of 17 amino acids. The CDR3 bases are TGTGCCAGCAGCGTAGACGGGGGGTACTCCTCTGGAAACACCATATATTTT. Its translation: CASSVDGGYSSGNTIYF. Full variable domain (rest looked up from reference TRBV9 and TRBJ1-3): DSGVTQTPKHLITATGQRVTLRCSPRSGDLSVYWYQQSLDQGLQFLIQYYNGEERAKGNILERFSAQQFPDLHSELNLSSLELGDSALYFCASSVDGGYSSGNTIYFGEGSWLTVV.

This clone was counted between two and nine times. V gene TRBV5-1 combines with J gene TRBJ1-5; 9 bases are shared with TRBD1. The CDR3 is 16 amino acids. CDR1 and CDR2 from the germline V gene are SGHRS and YFSETQ. V shed 3 bases, J shed 11 bases, and the junction held 15 bases outside the gene matches. The CDR3 spells CASSYTGGSLQSAQHF. CDR3 DNA: TGCGCCAGCAGCTATACAGGGGGCTCTCTTCAATCAGCCCAGCATTTT.

The V gene is TRBV7-3, the J gene TRBJ1-1, with 7 bases aligning to TRBD1. CDR1 is SGHTA, CDR2 FQGTGA, per germline. The CDR3 spans 14 residues. V was pared by 5 bases and J by 4 bases, with 7 bases of the junction left unmatched. This chain's CDR3 is CASSLQGPSTEAFF. CDR3 DNA: TGTGCCAGCAGCCTACAGGGGCCCAGCACTGAAGCTTTCTTT.

The CDR3 is CASSGEGAGLSYNEQFF. The CDR3 DNA follows: TGTGCCAGCAGTGGTGAAGGAGCGGGACTCTCCTACAATGAGCAGTTCTTC. The V gene is TRBV2, the J gene TRBJ2-1; 7 nucleotides agree with TRBD2. The V segment lost 4 bases and the J segment 0 bases; nucleotides outside the gene matches: 9. CDR3 size: 17 residues. Germline CDR1 SNHLY, CDR2 FYNNEI.

The sample holds a few counts of this clone. The rearrangement joins TRBV7-2 to TRBJ2-5; 7 bases are a match to TRBD1. CDR3 length: 16 residues. Per germline, CDR1 SGHTA and CDR2 FQGNSA. V shed 0 bases and J 5 bases; nucleotides not matched to a gene: 9. The CDR3 sequence: CASSLAAQGVVETQYF. The CDR3 DNA is TGTGCCAGCAGCTTAGCGGCTCAGGGGGTGGTCGAGACCCAGTACTTC.

The chain employs TRBV5-1 and TRBJ1-4; D is ambiguous. Per the germline V gene, CDR1 is SGHRS and CDR2 is YFSETQ. The CDR3 extends over 15 amino acids. Trimming took off 4 bases at V and 4 bases at J, with 14 bases between the two ends. This CDR3 reads CASSPGSVGNEKLFF. CDR3 nucleotides: TGCGCCAGCAGCCCCGGGTCTGTGGGTAATGAAAAACTGTTTTTT.

The V gene is TRBV4-3, the J gene TRBJ1-4, with TRBD1 matching over 9 bases. Germline-derived CDR1 and CDR2 are LGHNA and YSLEER. This CDR3 is 17 amino acids long. Trimming removed 3 bases from V and 7 bases from J; junction bases left unmatched: 12. CDR3 residues: CASSQRPGTGMGEKLFF. Written as DNA, the CDR3 is TGCGCCAGCAGCCAGCGACCCGGGACAGGGATGGGTGAAAAACTGTTTTTT.

V usage is TRBV9 and J usage is TRBJ1-2; D possibly corresponds to TRBD1 (6 bases). Trimming cost V 4 bases and J 3 bases, with 10 bases left between them. Germline values: CDR1 SGDLS, CDR2 YYNGEE. The length of the CDR3 is 13 residues. The CDR3, as DNA: TGTGCCAGCAGCCCCCGACAGGACTATGGCTACACCTTC. It specifies CASSPRQDYGYTF.

The gene calls are TRBV18 and TRBJ1-6; TRBD1 matches 7 bases. The CDR3 length is 14 residues. J was trimmed by 7 bases and V by 4 bases; bases with no gene match: 4. The germline V gene encodes CDR1 KGHSH and CDR2 LQKENI. In DNA, the CDR3 is TGTGCCAGCTCACGGACAGGAGTAAATTCACCCCTCCACTTT. Amino acid sequence: CASSRTGVNSPLHF. Full variable domain (missing parts from reference TRBV18 and TRBJ1-6): NAGVMQNPRHLVRRRGQEARLRCSPMKGHSHVYWYRQLPEEGLKFMVYLQKENIIDESGMPKERFSAEFPKEGPSILRIQQVVRGDSAAYFCASSRTGVNSPLHFGNGTRLTVT.

The chain employs TRBV5-1 and TRBJ2-2; D gene uncertain. V dropped 0 bases and J dropped 5 bases, with 5 bases sitting between them. The CDR3 is made up of 13 amino acids. Germline CDR1 is SGHRS and CDR2 is YFSETQ. CDR3 sequence (DNA): TGCGCCAGCAGCTTGGCGCGGACCGGGGAGCTGTTTTTT. Translating gives CASSLARTGELFF.

The V call is TRBV5-8, the J call TRBJ2-1; TRBD2 matches 8 bases. Trimming removed 4 bases from V and 10 bases from J; junction bases left unmatched: 16. This CDR3 region has 16 residues. Per the germline V gene, CDR1 is SGHTS and CDR2 is YDEGEE. CDR3 DNA sequence: TGTGCCAGCAGCGACGGGGGGGTTCGAGCCGTTAAAGAGCAGTTCTTC. This gives the protein CASSDGGVRAVKEQFF.

The genes are TRBV7-9 and TRBJ2-7; the match to TRBD1 covers 9 bases. This CDR3 has 14 residues. Looked up from germline, CDR1 is SEHNR and CDR2 is FQNEAQ (reference sequence). The V segment lost 5 bases and the J segment 2 bases; nucleotides outside the gene matches: 4. The CDR3: CASSGRQGAYEQYF. As DNA, the CDR3 is TGTGCCAGCAGCGGACGACAGGGGGCCTACGAGCAGTACTTC.

The genes are TRBV12-5 and TRBJ2-5; TRBD2 matches at 8 bases. Germline V CDR1 and CDR2: LGHNT, FRNRAP. Trimming at V came to 5 bases and at J to 4 bases, leaving 9 bases not matched to a gene. This CDR3 has 15 residues. Here the CDR3 reads CASGGGLVVGETQYF. The CDR3 coding sequence is TGTGCTAGTGGTGGGGGACTAGTCGTTGGAGAGACCCAGTACTTC.

The chain links TRBV5-4 to TRBJ2-7; D gene uncertain. The V end was cut by 1 base, the J end by 6 bases, with 11 bases between. Germline V gives CDR1 SGHNT, CDR2 YYREEE (reference sequence). The CDR3 has 13 residues. CDR3 nucleotides: TGTGCCAGCAGCTTGAGTCTGCGCCCCGAGCAGTACTTC. Translation: CASSLSLRPEQYF. The full variable domain, completed using reference TRBV5-4 and TRBJ2-7, is ETGVTQSPTHLIKTRGQQVTLRCSSQSGHNTVSWYQQALGQGPQFIFQYYREEENGRGNFPPRFSGLQFPNYSSELNVNALELDDSALYLCASSLSLRPEQYFGPGTRLTVT.

The chain couples TRBV30 to TRBJ2-7, with 14 bases fitting TRBD2. The CDR3 runs 14 residues. Per the germline V gene, CDR1 is GTSNPN and CDR2 is SVGIG (reference sequence). Unmatched junction bases numbered 2, after V lost 5 bases and J lost 2 bases. In DNA, the CDR3 is TGTGCCTGGGCGACTAGCGGGGGGGCCTACGAGCAGTACTTC. This codes for CAWATSGGAYEQYF.

The chain carries TRBV18 and TRBJ2-2; D gene unclear. This CDR3 region has 15 residues. Looked up from germline, CDR1 is KGHSH and CDR2 is LQKENI. With 0 bases removed from V and 0 bases from J, the gap between germline ends came to 5 bases. The CDR3 protein is CASSPPGANTGELFF. CDR3 nucleotides: TGTGCCAGCTCACCACCCGGAGCGAACACCGGGGAGCTGTTTTTT.

V is TRBV27 and J is TRBJ1-4, with a weak D call TRBD1 (6 bases). Between the trimmed V and J ends, which lost 6 bases and 0 bases, there was a span of 17 bases. Germline V gene sequence: CDR1 MNHEY, CDR2 SMNVEV (reference sequence). The CDR3 is 17 amino acids. The CDR3 sequence is CASRPTGDTPTNEKLFF. The CDR3 DNA follows: TGTGCCAGCAGGCCGACAGGAGATACCCCAACTAATGAAAAACTGTTTTTT.

The chain's CDR3 is CASSLGVPGITNEKLFF. Here the CDR3 DNA reads TGTGCCAGCAGCTTAGGGGTTCCAGGGATCACTAATGAAAAACTGTTTTTT. This chain joins TRBV7-9 and TRBJ1-4; D possibly corresponds to TRBD1 (5 bases). CDR1 SEHNR and CDR2 FQNEAQ come from the germline V gene (reference sequence). The CDR3 runs to 17 residues. The V and J ends lost 1 base and 2 bases respectively, with 14 bases between them.

The V and J genes are TRBV4-1 and TRBJ2-1; 9 nucleotides agree with TRBD1. Trimming took 4 bases from V and 5 from J; bases not matched to a gene: 6. Germline V gene lookup returns CDR1 MGHRA and CDR2 YSYEKL. CDR3 length: 15 residues. The CDR3 here is CASSLRQGGNNEQFF. The DNA for the CDR3 is TGCGCCAGCAGCCTACGACAGGGGGGGAACAATGAGCAGTTCTTC.

The count of this clone is one. This rearrangement joins TRBV2 to TRBJ2-2; D unresolved. The CDR3 has 13 amino acids. V was cut by 4 bases and J by 7 bases, with 10 bases left in between. The germline V gene has CDR1 SNHLY and CDR2 FYNNEI. In DNA form, the CDR3 reads TGTGCCAGCAGTGCTATAAGCCTCGGGGAGCTGTTTTTT. Translation: CASSAISLGELFF.